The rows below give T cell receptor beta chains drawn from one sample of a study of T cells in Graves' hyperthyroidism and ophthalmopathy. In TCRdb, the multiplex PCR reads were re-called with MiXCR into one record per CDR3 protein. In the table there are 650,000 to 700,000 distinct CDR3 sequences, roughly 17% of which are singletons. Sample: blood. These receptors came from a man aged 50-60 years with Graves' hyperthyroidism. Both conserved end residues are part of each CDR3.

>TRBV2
CASIKRSSSYNEQFF
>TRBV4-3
CASSQDLQGPEAFF
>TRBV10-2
CASSESRLAGQIYNEQFF
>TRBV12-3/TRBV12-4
CASRTGMTYEQYF
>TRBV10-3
CAISVRMNIEAFF
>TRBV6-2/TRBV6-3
CASSHWDSLNYEQYF
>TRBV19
CASSGVWGAEAFF
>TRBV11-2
CASSSPTGGGETQYF
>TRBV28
CASSIYGETQYF
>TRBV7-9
CASSLVGRYGEAFF
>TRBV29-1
CSVDSGRASDTQYF
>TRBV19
CASSARTGQRQPQHF
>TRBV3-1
CASSLAGEFRETQYF
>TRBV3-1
CASSPRDIGNEQFF
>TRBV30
CAWTGFTDTQYF
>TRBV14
CASSQVTSGRVGNEQFF
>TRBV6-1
CASSEEGQGVYSFPYEQYF
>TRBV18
CASSKDQYQETQYF
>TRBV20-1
CSARAGDEPTF
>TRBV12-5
CASGLHLGQVSYNEQFF
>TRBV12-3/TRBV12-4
CASSSGQVTGELFF
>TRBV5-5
CASTLALAGGLTDTQYF
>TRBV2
CASMMSSNQPQHF
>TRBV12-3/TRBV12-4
CASSLYSGQETQYF
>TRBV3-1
CASSQVLGGTQYF
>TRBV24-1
CATSVPGNTEAFF
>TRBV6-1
CASSSGQFNQPQHF
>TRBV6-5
CASRLQGASDTQYF
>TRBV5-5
CASSLITGVIYEQYF
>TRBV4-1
CASSQEPRGTDTQYF
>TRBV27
CASSLTFQGVYNEQFF
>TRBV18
CASFGTGVNSPLHF
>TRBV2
CASSVGTSGDTQYF
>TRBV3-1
CASSPREGTTQYF
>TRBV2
CASAPSRGNNEQFF
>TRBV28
CASSLRLGLAGNVREQYF
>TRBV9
CASSASGKPYEQYF
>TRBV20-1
CSARDPAGGQEAFF
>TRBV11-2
CASRVIGISGGRETQYF
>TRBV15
CATSRGNYGYTF
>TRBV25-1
CAGSKMGAGADTQYF
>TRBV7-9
CASSLVTDSYEQYF
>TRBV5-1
CASSLSSYYSSTDTQYF
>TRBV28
CASSLGSPLADTQYF
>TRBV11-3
CASSPSRGRIETQYF
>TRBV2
CASSPGTGGYNEQFF
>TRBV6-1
CASIPGGLAGKTEQFF
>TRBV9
CASSPRRGTGRYEQYF
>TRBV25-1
CASSDRQVRADTQYF
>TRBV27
CASSPHGREDTDTQSF
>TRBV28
CASSPLGAPKGINSPLHF
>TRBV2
CASTRGGHREETQYF
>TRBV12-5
CASGLQEGRAFF
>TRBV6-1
CASSEPGWGNTIYF